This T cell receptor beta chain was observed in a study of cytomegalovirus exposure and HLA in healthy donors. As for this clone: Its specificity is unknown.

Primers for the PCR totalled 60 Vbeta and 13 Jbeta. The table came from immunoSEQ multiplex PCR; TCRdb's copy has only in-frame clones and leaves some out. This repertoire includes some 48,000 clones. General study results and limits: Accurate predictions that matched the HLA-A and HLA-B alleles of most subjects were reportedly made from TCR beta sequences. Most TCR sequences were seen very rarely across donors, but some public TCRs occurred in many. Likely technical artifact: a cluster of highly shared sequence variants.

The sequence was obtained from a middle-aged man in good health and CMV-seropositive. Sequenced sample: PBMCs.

As DNA, the CDR3 is TGTGCCAGTAGTATTGGGCCAGCCGGCCTCGAGGCTTTCTTT. It is translated as CASSIGPAGLEAFF. The rearrangement links TRBV19 to TRBJ1-1, with D uncertain. The CDR3 loop spans 14 amino acids. Trimming pared 3 bases from V and 11 bases from J, leaving 19 bases between. Germline assignment: CDR1 LNHDA and CDR2 SQIVND (reference sequence).